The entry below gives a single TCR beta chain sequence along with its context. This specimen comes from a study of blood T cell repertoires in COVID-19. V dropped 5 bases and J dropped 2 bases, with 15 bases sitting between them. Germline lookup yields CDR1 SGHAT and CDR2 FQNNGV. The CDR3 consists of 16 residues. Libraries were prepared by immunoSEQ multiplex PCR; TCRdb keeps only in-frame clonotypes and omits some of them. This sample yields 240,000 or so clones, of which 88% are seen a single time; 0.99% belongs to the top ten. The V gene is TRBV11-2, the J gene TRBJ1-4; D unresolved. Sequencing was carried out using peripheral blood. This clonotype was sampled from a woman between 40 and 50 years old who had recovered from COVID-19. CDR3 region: CASSPRRGGTNEKLFF. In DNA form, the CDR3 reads TGTGCCAGCAGCCCCCGGAGAGGAGGGACTAATGAAAAACTGTTTTTT.